One T cell receptor (beta chain) is described in this entry. The record originates from a study of blood T cell repertoires in COVID-19. On the study more broadly: The cDNA or gDNA used as material had been derived from T cells, B-cell-depleted T cells, or PBMCs.

Assay: immunoSEQ multiplex PCR; the TCRdb copy retains only in-frame clones and omits some. The profile shows hundreds of thousands of clones, over 75% of them singletons. The CDR3 runs 16 residues. V lost 6 bases to trimming and J lost 4 bases; unmatched junction nucleotides: 11. Germline V gene sequence: CDR1 KGHSH, CDR2 LQKENI. Participants spanned ages about 18 to 90 years and resided in some 22 US areas. Cohort assignment relied on participant-reported clinical history. People in the exposed group encountered a COVID-19 case within 2 weeks before entering the study. The chain recombines TRBV18 with TRBJ1-3; TRBD1 matches 8 bases. Sequenced material: PBMCs or T cells enriched from blood (not recorded which). The sequence was collected from a woman under 30 who had been exposed to COVID-19. The CDR3 region has the DNA TGTGCCAGCTCTCCCGGGACAGGCGATATCGGAAACACCATATATTTT. It translates to CASSPGTGDIGNTIYF.